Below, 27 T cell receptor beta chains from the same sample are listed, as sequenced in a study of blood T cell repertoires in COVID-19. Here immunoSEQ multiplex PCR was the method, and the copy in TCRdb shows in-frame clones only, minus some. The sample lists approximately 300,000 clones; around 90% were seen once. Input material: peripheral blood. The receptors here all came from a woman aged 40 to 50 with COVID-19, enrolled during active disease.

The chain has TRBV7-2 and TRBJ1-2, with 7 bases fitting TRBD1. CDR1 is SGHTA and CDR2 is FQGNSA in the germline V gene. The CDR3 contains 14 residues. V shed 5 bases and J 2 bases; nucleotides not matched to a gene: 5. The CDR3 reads CASSTGQPNYGYTF. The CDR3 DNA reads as TGTGCCAGCAGCACGGGACAGCCCAACTATGGCTACACCTTC.

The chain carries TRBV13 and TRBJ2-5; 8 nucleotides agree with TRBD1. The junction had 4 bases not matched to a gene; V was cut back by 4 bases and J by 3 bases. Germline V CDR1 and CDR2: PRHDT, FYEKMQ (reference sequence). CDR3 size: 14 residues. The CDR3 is CASSSRTGKETQYF. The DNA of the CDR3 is TGTGCCAGCAGCTCTCGGACAGGGAAAGAGACCCAGTACTTC.

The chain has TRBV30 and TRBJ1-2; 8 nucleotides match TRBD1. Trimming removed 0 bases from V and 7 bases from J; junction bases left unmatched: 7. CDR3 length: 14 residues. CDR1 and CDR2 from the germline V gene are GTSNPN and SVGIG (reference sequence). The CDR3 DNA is TGTGCCTGGAGTGTACGGGACAGGCCTCGTGGCTACACCTTC. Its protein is CAWSVRDRPRGYTF.

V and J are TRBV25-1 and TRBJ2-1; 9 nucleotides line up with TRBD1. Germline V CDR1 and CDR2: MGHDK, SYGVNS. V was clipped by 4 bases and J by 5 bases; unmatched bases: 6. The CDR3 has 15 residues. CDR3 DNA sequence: TGTGCCAGCAGTGTAGCCGGGACAGGGAACAATGAGCAGTTCTTC. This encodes CASSVAGTGNNEQFF.

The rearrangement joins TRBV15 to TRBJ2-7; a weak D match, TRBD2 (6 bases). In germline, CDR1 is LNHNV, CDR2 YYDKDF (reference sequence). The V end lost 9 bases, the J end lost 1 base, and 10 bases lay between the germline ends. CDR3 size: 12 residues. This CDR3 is CATTGDSYEQYF. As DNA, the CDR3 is TGTGCCACGACGGGAGATTCCTACGAGCAGTACTTC.

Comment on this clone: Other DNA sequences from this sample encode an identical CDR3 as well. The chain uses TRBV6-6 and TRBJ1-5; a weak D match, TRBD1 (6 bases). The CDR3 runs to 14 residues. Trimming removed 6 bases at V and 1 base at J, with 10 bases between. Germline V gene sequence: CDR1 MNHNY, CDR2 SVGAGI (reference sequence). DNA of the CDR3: TGTGCCAGCAGCACAGGGTGGAGCAATCAGCCCCAGCATTTT. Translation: CASSTGWSNQPQHF.

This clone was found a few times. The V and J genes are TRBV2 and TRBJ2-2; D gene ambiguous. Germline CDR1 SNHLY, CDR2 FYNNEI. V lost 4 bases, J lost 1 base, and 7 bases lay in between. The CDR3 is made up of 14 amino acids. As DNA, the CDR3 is TGTGCCAGCAGTGGAGCCCTGAACACCGGGGAGCTGTTTTTT. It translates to CASSGALNTGELFF.

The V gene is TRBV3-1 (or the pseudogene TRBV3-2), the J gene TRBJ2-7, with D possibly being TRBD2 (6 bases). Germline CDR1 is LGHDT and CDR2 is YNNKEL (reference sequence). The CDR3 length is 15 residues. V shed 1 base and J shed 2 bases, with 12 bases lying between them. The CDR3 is CASSQVASATYEQYF. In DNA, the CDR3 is TGTGCCAGCAGCCAAGTGGCTAGCGCGACCTACGAGCAGTACTTC.

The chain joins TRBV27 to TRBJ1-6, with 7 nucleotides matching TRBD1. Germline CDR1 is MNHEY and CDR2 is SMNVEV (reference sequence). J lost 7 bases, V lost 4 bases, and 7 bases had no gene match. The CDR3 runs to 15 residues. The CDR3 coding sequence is TGTGCCAGCAGTTGGCTCGACAGGGAGAATTCACCCCTCCACTTT. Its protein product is CASSWLDRENSPLHF.

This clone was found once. CDR3 in DNA: TGCAGCGTTGGGGAGGGAGAGACCCAGTACTTC. Protein sequence: CSVGEGETQYF. The J gene is TRBJ2-5, the V gene TRBV29-1, with 7 positions matching TRBD2. The V gene's germline CDR1 is SQVTM and CDR2 ANQGSEA. The J segment lost 4 bases and the V segment lost 4 bases, leaving 0 bases of the junction unmatched. CDR3 size: 11 residues.

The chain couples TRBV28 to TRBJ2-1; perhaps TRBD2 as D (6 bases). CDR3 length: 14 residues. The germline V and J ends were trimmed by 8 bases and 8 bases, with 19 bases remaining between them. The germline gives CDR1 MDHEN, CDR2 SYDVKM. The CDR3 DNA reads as TGTGCCAGCCTCGGGGGTTGGGTATTTGATGAGCAGTTCTTC. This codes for CASLGGWVFDEQFF.

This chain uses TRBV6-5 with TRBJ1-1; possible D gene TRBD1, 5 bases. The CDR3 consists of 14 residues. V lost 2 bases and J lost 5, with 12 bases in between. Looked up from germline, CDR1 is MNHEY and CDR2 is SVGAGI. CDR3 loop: CASSYDSLDTEAFF. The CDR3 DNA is TGTGCCAGCAGTTACGACAGCCTTGATACTGAAGCTTTCTTT.

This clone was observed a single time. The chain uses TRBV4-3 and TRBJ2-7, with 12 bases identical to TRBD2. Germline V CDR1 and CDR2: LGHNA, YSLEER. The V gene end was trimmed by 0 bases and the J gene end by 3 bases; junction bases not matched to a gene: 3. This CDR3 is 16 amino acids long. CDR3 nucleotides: TGCGCCAGCAGCCAAGATCCTAGCGGGAGGGTCTACGAGCAGTACTTC. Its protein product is CASSQDPSGRVYEQYF.

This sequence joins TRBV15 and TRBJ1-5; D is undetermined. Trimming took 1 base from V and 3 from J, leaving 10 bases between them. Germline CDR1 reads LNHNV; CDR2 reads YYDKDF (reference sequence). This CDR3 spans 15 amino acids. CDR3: CATSRALQDNQPQHF. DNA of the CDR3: TGTGCCACCAGCAGAGCCCTCCAGGACAATCAGCCCCAGCATTTT.

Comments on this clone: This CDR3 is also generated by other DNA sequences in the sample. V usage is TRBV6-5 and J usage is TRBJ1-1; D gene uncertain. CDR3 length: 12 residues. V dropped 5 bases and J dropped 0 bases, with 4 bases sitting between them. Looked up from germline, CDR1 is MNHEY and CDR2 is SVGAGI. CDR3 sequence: CASSRVNTEAFF. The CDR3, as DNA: TGTGCCAGCAGTAGAGTGAACACTGAAGCTTTCTTT.

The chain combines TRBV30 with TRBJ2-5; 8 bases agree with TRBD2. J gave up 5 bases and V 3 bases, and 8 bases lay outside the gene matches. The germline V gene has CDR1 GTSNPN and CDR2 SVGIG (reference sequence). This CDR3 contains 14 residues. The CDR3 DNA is TGTGCCTGGAGGGAGGGCGGGAGGAGGGAGACCCAGTACTTC. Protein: CAWREGGRRETQYF.

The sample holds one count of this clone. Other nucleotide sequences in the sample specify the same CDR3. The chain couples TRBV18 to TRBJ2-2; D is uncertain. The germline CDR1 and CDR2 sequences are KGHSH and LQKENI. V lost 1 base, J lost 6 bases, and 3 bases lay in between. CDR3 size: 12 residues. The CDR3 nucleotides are TGTGCCAGCTCACCACGAGCCGGGGAGCTGTTTTTT. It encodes CASSPRAGELFF.

The CDR3 is CASSQGTGFSGANVLTF. The CDR3 bases are TGCGCCAGCAGCCAAGGGACAGGTTTTTCTGGGGCCAACGTCCTGACTTTC. The chain employs TRBV4-3 and TRBJ2-6, with 7 bases matching TRBD1. Trimming removed 1 base from V and 1 base from J; junction bases left unmatched: 4. CDR1 is LGHNA, CDR2 YSLEER, per germline. This CDR3 is built from 17 residues.

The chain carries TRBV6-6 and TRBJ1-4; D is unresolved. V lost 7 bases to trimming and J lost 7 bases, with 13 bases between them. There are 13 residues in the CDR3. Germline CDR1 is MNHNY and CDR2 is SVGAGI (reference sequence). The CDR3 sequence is CASIRPEGEKLFF. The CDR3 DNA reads TGTGCCAGCATACGGCCGGAGGGTGAAAAACTGTTTTTT.

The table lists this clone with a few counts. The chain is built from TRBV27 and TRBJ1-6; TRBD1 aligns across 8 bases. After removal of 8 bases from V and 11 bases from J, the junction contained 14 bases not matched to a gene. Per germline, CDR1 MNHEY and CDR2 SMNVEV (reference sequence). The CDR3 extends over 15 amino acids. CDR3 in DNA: TGTGCCAGCCTGACAAAGACAGGGGCTTTGACACCCCTCCACTTT. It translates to CASLTKTGALTPLHF.

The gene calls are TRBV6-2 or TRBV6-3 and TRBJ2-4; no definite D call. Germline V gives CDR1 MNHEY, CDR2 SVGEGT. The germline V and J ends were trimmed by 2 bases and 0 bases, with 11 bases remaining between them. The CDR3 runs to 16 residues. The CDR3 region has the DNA TGTGCCAGCAGTTACGGGCAGACACTAGCCAAAAACATTCAGTACTTC. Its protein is CASSYGQTLAKNIQYF.

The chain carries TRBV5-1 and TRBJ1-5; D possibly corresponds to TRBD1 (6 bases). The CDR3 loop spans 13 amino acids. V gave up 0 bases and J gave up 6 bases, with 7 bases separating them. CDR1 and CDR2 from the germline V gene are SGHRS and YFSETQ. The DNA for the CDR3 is TGCGCCAGCAGCTTGGGGGGGCCTCAGCCCCAGCATTTT. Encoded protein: CASSLGGPQPQHF.

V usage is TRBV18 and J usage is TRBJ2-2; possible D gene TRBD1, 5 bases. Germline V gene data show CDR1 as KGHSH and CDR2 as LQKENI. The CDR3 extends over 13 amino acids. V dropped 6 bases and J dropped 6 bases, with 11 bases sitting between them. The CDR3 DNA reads TGTGCCAGCTCCCAAAAGGGGTCCGGGGAGCTGTTTTTT. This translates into CASSQKGSGELFF.

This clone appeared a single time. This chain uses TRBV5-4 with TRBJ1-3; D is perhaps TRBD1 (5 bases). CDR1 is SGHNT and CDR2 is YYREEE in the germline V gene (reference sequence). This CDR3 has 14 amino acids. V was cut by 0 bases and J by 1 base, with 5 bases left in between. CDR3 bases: TGTGCCAGCAGCTTGGGACAGTCTGGAAACACCATATATTTT. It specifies CASSLGQSGNTIYF.

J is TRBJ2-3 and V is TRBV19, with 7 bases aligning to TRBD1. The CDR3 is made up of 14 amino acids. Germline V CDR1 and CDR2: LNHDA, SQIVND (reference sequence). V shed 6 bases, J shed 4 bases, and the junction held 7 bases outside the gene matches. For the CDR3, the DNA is TGTGCCAGTAGCACTAGTACAGGGGCAGATACGCAGTATTTT. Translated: CASSTSTGADTQYF.

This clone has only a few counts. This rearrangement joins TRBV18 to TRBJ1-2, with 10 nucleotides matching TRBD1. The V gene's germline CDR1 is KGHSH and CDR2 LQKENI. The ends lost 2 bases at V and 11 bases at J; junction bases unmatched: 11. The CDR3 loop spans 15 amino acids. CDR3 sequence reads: CASSPSQTGGPQYTF. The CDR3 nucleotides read TGTGCCAGCTCACCATCCCAGACAGGGGGCCCACAATACACCTTC. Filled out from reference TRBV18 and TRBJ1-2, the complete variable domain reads NAGVMQNPRHLVRRRGQEARLRCSPMKGHSHVYWYRQLPEEGLKFMVYLQKENIIDESGMPKERFSAEFPKEGPSILRIQQVVRGDSAAYFCASSPSQTGGPQYTFGSGTRLTVV.

The chain's CDR3 is CASSRGTYTASYEQYF. The CDR3 DNA reads TGTGCCAGCAGCCGCGGGACTTACACCGCTTCCTACGAGCAGTACTTC. The V call is TRBV5-4, the J call TRBJ2-7; perhaps TRBD2 as D (6 bases). The CDR3 consists of 16 residues. CDR1 is SGHNT and CDR2 is YYREEE in the germline V gene (reference sequence). V lost 4 bases and J lost 1, with 18 bases in between.